The 32 T cell receptor beta chains below come from one sample, sequenced in a study of control samples from healthy donors and cancer patients. Some clones are missing from TCRdb's copy, which holds only in-frame ones; the method was immunoSEQ multiplex PCR. The sample yields 160,000 or so clones, approximately 93% seen once. The sample consisted of blood. All receptors derive from a woman between 40 and 50 years old in good health.

The chain employs TRBV10-3 and TRBJ1-5, with D perhaps matching TRBD1 (6 bases). The V and J ends lost 6 bases and 7 bases respectively, with 19 bases between them. Germline V gene sequence: CDR1 ENHRY, CDR2 SYGVKD. The CDR3 runs 15 residues. Here the CDR3 reads CAIRRDNPREQPQHF. Written as DNA, the CDR3 is TGTGCCATCAGACGGGACAATCCCCGGGAGCAGCCCCAGCATTTT.

This clone has a single count. The chain couples TRBV9 to TRBJ1-1, with D possibly TRBD1 on 5 matching bases. Germline V gives CDR1 SGDLS, CDR2 YYNGEE. CDR3 length: 12 amino acids. Deletions cut 0 bases from V and 7 bases from J, with 7 bases between. The CDR3 coding sequence is TGTGCCAGCAGCGTAGTCCAGGGTGAAGCTTTCTTT. This codes for CASSVVQGEAFF. Together with reference TRBV9 and TRBJ1-1, the CDR3 gives the full variable domain: DSGVTQTPKHLITATGQRVTLRCSPRSGDLSVYWYQQSLDQGLQFLIQYYNGEERAKGNILERFSAQQFPDLHSELNLSSLELGDSALYFCASSVVQGEAFFGQGTRLTVV.

The chain combines TRBV6-5 with TRBJ2-7; TRBD1 matches 9 bases. Germline loops: CDR1 MNHEY, CDR2 SVGAGI. The CDR3 covers 15 residues. Unmatched junction bases numbered 7, after V lost 2 bases and J lost 5 bases. For the CDR3, the DNA is TGTGCCAGCAGTTACCCGGGACAGGGAGAGGACGAGCAGTACTTC. Amino acid sequence: CASSYPGQGEDEQYF.

V and J are TRBV4-3 and TRBJ1-4; TRBD1 is a possible D gene (5 bases). Germline V gene data show CDR1 as LGHNA and CDR2 as YSLEER. The CDR3 covers 16 residues. The V gene lost 2 bases and the J gene lost 5 bases, with 15 bases spanning the gap. CDR3 loop: CASSQIVGGLNEKLFF. Written as DNA, the CDR3 is TGCGCCAGCAGCCAAATAGTCGGGGGATTGAATGAAAAACTGTTTTTT.

The rearrangement joins TRBV5-5 to TRBJ2-3; D assignment may be TRBD1 or TRBD2 (5 bases each). Trimming stripped 4 bases from V and 4 bases from J, with 16 bases between. Germline V lookup: CDR1 SGHKS, CDR2 YYEKEE (reference sequence). The CDR3 totals 15 residues. The CDR3 loop reads CASSPWKGSPDTQYF. The CDR3 region has the DNA TGTGCCAGCAGCCCCTGGAAGGGGAGTCCAGATACGCAGTATTTT.

This chain links TRBV4-3 with TRBJ2-5, with no clear D. This CDR3 is built from 14 residues. Germline V CDR1 and CDR2: LGHNA, YSLEER. Between the trimmed V and J ends, which lost 1 base and 2 bases, there was a span of 8 bases. CDR3 sequence: CASSQGVAQETQYF. Written as DNA, the CDR3 is TGCGCCAGCAGCCAAGGAGTGGCTCAAGAGACCCAGTACTTC.

CDR3 nucleotides: TGTGCCTGGAGTGTACCACAGGGCAATGAGCAGTTCTTC. Translating gives CAWSVPQGNEQFF. The chain links TRBV30 to TRBJ2-1, with a possible D match to TRBD1 (6 bases). CDR3 length equals 13 residues. Germline values: CDR1 GTSNPN, CDR2 SVGIG (reference sequence). Between the trimmed V and J ends, which lost 0 bases and 6 bases, there was a span of 9 bases.

The V call is TRBV10-3, the J call TRBJ2-7; possibly TRBD1 for D (6 bases). This CDR3 spans 14 amino acids. The V end was cut by 3 bases, the J end by 6 bases, with 15 bases between. CDR1 and CDR2 from the germline V gene are ENHRY and SYGVKD. CDR3 DNA sequence: TGTGCCATCAGTGAAGGGTTGGGCAGGGGCGAGCAGTACTTC. Its protein product is CAISEGLGRGEQYF.

The chain is built from TRBV5-1 and TRBJ2-1; TRBD2 matches at 8 bases. Looked up from germline, CDR1 is SGHRS and CDR2 is YFSETQ. This CDR3 comprises 16 residues. The V gene end was trimmed by 2 bases and the J gene end by 8 bases; junction bases not matched to a gene: 12. The CDR3 here is CASSFELAASFDEQFF. In DNA, the CDR3 is TGCGCCAGCAGCTTCGAACTAGCGGCCTCTTTCGATGAGCAGTTCTTC. The whole variable domain, filled in from reference TRBV5-1 and TRBJ2-1, reads KAGVTQTPRYLIKTRGQQVTLSCSPISGHRSVSWYQQTPGQGLQFLFEYFSETQRNKGNFPGRFSGRQFSNSRSEMNVSTLELGDSALYLCASSFELAASFDEQFFGPGTRLTVL.

The chain joins TRBV6-5 to TRBJ2-2; weak D call: TRBD2 (5 bases). V lost 7 bases, J lost 4 bases, and 10 bases lay in between. The CDR3 totals 13 residues. Per the germline V gene, CDR1 is MNHEY and CDR2 is SVGAGI. The DNA for the CDR3 is TGTGCCAGCAAGAGAGAGGGCACCGGGGAGCTGTTTTTT. It codes for CASKREGTGELFF.

The chain combines TRBV5-4 with TRBJ1-5; D is unclear. Germline V CDR1 and CDR2: SGHNT, YYREEE (reference sequence). This CDR3 is built from 14 residues. V gave up 0 bases and J gave up 7 bases, with 11 bases separating them. CDR3 region: CASSLEPGVQPQHF. In DNA form, the CDR3 reads TGTGCCAGCAGCTTGGAACCCGGGGTGCAGCCCCAGCATTTT.

The rearrangement joins TRBV2 to TRBJ2-2; D gene ambiguous. The V gene lost 4 bases and the J gene lost 4 bases, with 10 bases spanning the gap. Germline CDR1 is SNHLY and CDR2 is FYNNEI. The CDR3 is 14 amino acids. The CDR3 coding sequence is TGTGCCAGCAGTGTGGGGTTTAGCACCGGGGAGCTGTTTTTT. Its protein is CASSVGFSTGELFF.

The chain recombines TRBV14 with TRBJ2-7, with D unclear. Germline assignment: CDR1 SGHDN and CDR2 FVKESK. The CDR3 consists of 13 residues. Trimming removed 3 bases at V and 3 bases at J, with 9 bases between. CDR3 sequence reads: CASSHPTIYEQYF. CDR3 coding DNA: TGTGCCAGCAGCCACCCGACAATCTACGAGCAGTACTTC.

The gene calls are TRBV19 and TRBJ2-7; 7 nucleotides match TRBD2. Per the germline V gene, CDR1 is LNHDA and CDR2 is SQIVND (reference sequence). V shed 7 bases and J 3 bases; nucleotides not matched to a gene: 9. This CDR3 has 14 amino acids. In DNA, the CDR3 is TGTGCCAGTACCCAACGGGGAGGGAGCTACGAGCAGTACTTC. Its protein product is CASTQRGGSYEQYF.

The V and J genes are TRBV20-1 and TRBJ2-7, with D perhaps given as TRBD1 or TRBD2 (5 bases each). Trimming removed 3 bases from V and 2 bases from J, with 11 bases in between. Germline loops: CDR1 DFQATT, CDR2 SNEGSKA (reference sequence). CDR3 length: 13 residues. The DNA for the CDR3 is TGCAGTGCTAGTGAGGGGACCCCCTACGAGCAGTACTTC. Residues: CSASEGTPYEQYF.

This chain connects TRBV20-1 to TRBJ1-1; D uncertain. Trimming took 3 bases from V and 5 from J, leaving 7 bases between them. Per germline, CDR1 DFQATT and CDR2 SNEGSKA (reference sequence). CDR3 length: 11 residues. The CDR3 loop is CSASPGTEAFF. The CDR3 DNA reads TGCAGTGCTAGTCCTGGAACTGAAGCTTTCTTT.

This clone was found once. The chain links TRBV6-5 to TRBJ1-1, with D hard to call. This CDR3 region has 14 residues. Trimming removed 2 bases at V and 3 bases at J, with 10 bases between. CDR1 and CDR2 from the germline V gene are MNHEY and SVGAGI. The CDR3 sequence is CASSYLREYTEAFF. CDR3 in DNA: TGTGCCAGCAGTTACCTAAGGGAATACACTGAAGCTTTCTTT.

The chain employs TRBV19 and TRBJ2-7; 8 nucleotides match TRBD2. The CDR3 loop spans 15 amino acids. Trimming removed 1 base from V and 3 bases from J; junction bases left unmatched: 5. CDR1 and CDR2 from the germline V gene are LNHDA and SQIVND (reference sequence). CDR3 loop: CASSIGASGLYEQYF. CDR3 nucleotides: TGTGCCAGTAGTATAGGGGCTAGCGGGCTCTACGAGCAGTACTTC.

The V and J genes are TRBV29-1 and TRBJ1-5; D unresolved. The CDR3 has 13 amino acids. The V end lost 4 bases, the J end lost 4 bases, and 11 bases lay between the germline ends. CDR1 SQVTM and CDR2 ANQGSEA come from the germline V gene. CDR3 DNA sequence: TGCAGCGTTGTTGTTAGTGAGAATCAGCCCCAGCATTTT. The encoded protein is CSVVVSENQPQHF.

The V call is TRBV3-1 (or the pseudogene TRBV3-2), the J call TRBJ2-3; D gene uncertain. The CDR3 runs 12 residues. Germline loops: CDR1 LGHDT, CDR2 YNNKEL (reference sequence). The V end was cut by 2 bases, the J end by 6 bases, with 6 bases between. CDR3 region: CASSQLSDTQYF. CDR3 nucleotide sequence: TGTGCCAGCAGCCAATTGTCGGATACGCAGTATTTT.

The chain combines TRBV19 with TRBJ2-2, with D unresolved. From germline, CDR1 is LNHDA and CDR2 SQIVND (reference sequence). Trimming took 7 bases from V and 6 from J, leaving 21 bases between them. This CDR3 region has 16 residues. The CDR3 is CASNRAVRQVAGELFF. Written as DNA, the CDR3 is TGTGCCAGTAATCGCGCTGTGAGGCAAGTAGCCGGGGAGCTGTTTTTT. The variable domain in full, completed from reference TRBV19 and TRBJ2-2, reads DGGITQSPKYLFRKEGQNVTLSCEQNLNHDAMYWYRQDPGQGLRLIYYSQIVNDFQKGDIAEGYSVSREKKESFPLTVTSAQKNPTAFYLCASNRAVRQVAGELFFGEGSRLTVL.

This clone was recorded once. CDR3 region: CSALVREKLFF. CDR3 DNA sequence: TGCAGTGCTTTGGTTAGGGAAAAACTGTTTTTT. The chain employs TRBV20-1 and TRBJ1-4, with D uncertain. CDR3 length: 11 amino acids. Trimming shortened V by 5 bases and J by 8 bases, and 9 bases separated the two germline ends. Germline V lookup: CDR1 DFQATT, CDR2 SNEGSKA (reference sequence).

This chain joins TRBV2 and TRBJ2-7, with D unclear. Trimming took 10 bases from V and 3 from J, leaving 13 bases between them. Germline V gives CDR1 SNHLY, CDR2 FYNNEI. This CDR3 has 12 amino acids. CDR3 nucleotides: TGTGCCACAAGCAACGGAGTCTACGAGCAGTACTTC. This sequence encodes CATSNGVYEQYF.

The CDR3 coding sequence is TGTGCCAGCAGCCAATGGGCCGGGGACTACGAGCAGTACTTC. Translated, it gives CASSQWAGDYEQYF. This chain connects TRBV3-1 (or the pseudogene TRBV3-2) to TRBJ2-7, with D possibly matching TRBD2 (5 bases). Trimming pared 2 bases from V and 3 bases from J, leaving 11 bases between. The CDR3 contains 14 residues. Per germline, CDR1 LGHDT and CDR2 YNNKEL (reference sequence).

V usage is TRBV11-2 and J usage is TRBJ1-6; D perhaps matches TRBD1 (5 bases). The CDR3 spans 15 residues. CDR1 is SGHAT, CDR2 FQNNGV, per germline. V lost 0 bases and J 10 bases, leaving 13 bases between the germline ends. CDR3 region: CASSLEGGVNSPLHF. In nucleotides, the CDR3 is TGTGCCAGCAGCTTAGAGGGAGGGGTCAACTCACCCCTCCACTTT.

For this clone: This sample includes further DNA sequences coding for the same CDR3. The rearrangement joins TRBV30 to TRBJ1-2; D gene unclear. Trimming pared 0 bases from V and 3 bases from J, leaving 11 bases between. The CDR3 has 14 residues. The germline CDR1 and CDR2 sequences are GTSNPN and SVGIG (reference sequence). CDR3 amino acids: CAWSVGRTYYGYTF. The CDR3 coding sequence is TGTGCCTGGAGTGTAGGCAGGACTTACTATGGCTACACCTTC. Drawing the rest from reference TRBV30 and TRBJ1-2, the complete variable domain is SQTIHQWPATLVQPVGSPLSLECTVEGTSNPNLYWYRQAAGRGLQLLFYSVGIGQISSEVPQNLSASRPQDRQFILSSKKLLLSDSGFYLCAWSVGRTYYGYTFGSGTRLTVV.

The chain links TRBV9 to TRBJ1-1, with D uncertain. CDR3 length: 13 amino acids. The germline V and J ends were trimmed by 1 base and 1 base, with 5 bases remaining between them. CDR1 and CDR2 (germline): SGDLS, YYNGEE. In DNA form, the CDR3 reads TGTGCCAGCAGCGTAACGAGGAACACTGAAGCTTTCTTT. Protein: CASSVTRNTEAFF. Using reference TRBV9 and TRBJ1-1 for the parts outside the CDR3, the full variable domain is DSGVTQTPKHLITATGQRVTLRCSPRSGDLSVYWYQQSLDQGLQFLIQYYNGEERAKGNILERFSAQQFPDLHSELNLSSLELGDSALYFCASSVTRNTEAFFGQGTRLTVV.

The rearrangement uses TRBV29-1 and TRBJ1-1; 12 nucleotides agree with TRBD1. V dropped 4 bases and J dropped 11; count of bases not matched to a gene: 8. The CDR3 contains 13 residues. The germline gives CDR1 SQVTM, CDR2 ANQGSEA. For the CDR3, the DNA is TGCAGCGTTGTTAAGGGACAGGGGGCGAGGGCTTTCTTT. It codes for CSVVKGQGARAFF.

This chain's CDR3 is CASSERIEQYF. The CDR3 DNA follows: TGTGCCAGCAGTGAACGTATCGAGCAGTACTTC. The chain carries TRBV2 and TRBJ2-7; D is unclear. CDR3 length: 11 amino acids. V shed 2 bases and J shed 6 bases, with 5 bases lying between them. Germline V lookup: CDR1 SNHLY, CDR2 FYNNEI.

The chain employs TRBV7-2 and TRBJ2-1; D not resolved. The germline CDR1 and CDR2 sequences are SGHTA and FQGNSA. CDR3 length: 14 residues. V was shortened by 0 bases and J by 8 bases, with 11 bases between the two germline ends. CDR3 sequence reads: CASSLAQEGHEQFF. The CDR3 DNA reads TGTGCCAGCAGCTTAGCCCAAGAAGGGCATGAGCAGTTCTTC.

V gene TRBV7-2 combines with J gene TRBJ2-7, with D perhaps TRBD1 (5 bases). The CDR3 sequence is 17 residues long. V was pared by 0 bases and J by 0 bases, with 15 bases between. Germline V gene data show CDR1 as SGHTA and CDR2 as FQGNSA. CDR3 in DNA: TGTGCCAGCAGCTTAGCTTCGGCAGGGCGGCGCTCCTACGAGCAGTACTTC. Its protein is CASSLASAGRRSYEQYF.

The chain couples TRBV29-1 to TRBJ2-5; 10 bases agree with TRBD2. This CDR3 is built from 13 residues. CDR1 SQVTM and CDR2 ANQGSEA come from the germline V gene. V lost 4 bases, J lost 4 bases, and 3 bases stayed unmatched. The CDR3 protein is CSVGVAGGETQYF. The DNA for the CDR3 is TGCAGCGTTGGGGTAGCGGGAGGAGAGACCCAGTACTTC.